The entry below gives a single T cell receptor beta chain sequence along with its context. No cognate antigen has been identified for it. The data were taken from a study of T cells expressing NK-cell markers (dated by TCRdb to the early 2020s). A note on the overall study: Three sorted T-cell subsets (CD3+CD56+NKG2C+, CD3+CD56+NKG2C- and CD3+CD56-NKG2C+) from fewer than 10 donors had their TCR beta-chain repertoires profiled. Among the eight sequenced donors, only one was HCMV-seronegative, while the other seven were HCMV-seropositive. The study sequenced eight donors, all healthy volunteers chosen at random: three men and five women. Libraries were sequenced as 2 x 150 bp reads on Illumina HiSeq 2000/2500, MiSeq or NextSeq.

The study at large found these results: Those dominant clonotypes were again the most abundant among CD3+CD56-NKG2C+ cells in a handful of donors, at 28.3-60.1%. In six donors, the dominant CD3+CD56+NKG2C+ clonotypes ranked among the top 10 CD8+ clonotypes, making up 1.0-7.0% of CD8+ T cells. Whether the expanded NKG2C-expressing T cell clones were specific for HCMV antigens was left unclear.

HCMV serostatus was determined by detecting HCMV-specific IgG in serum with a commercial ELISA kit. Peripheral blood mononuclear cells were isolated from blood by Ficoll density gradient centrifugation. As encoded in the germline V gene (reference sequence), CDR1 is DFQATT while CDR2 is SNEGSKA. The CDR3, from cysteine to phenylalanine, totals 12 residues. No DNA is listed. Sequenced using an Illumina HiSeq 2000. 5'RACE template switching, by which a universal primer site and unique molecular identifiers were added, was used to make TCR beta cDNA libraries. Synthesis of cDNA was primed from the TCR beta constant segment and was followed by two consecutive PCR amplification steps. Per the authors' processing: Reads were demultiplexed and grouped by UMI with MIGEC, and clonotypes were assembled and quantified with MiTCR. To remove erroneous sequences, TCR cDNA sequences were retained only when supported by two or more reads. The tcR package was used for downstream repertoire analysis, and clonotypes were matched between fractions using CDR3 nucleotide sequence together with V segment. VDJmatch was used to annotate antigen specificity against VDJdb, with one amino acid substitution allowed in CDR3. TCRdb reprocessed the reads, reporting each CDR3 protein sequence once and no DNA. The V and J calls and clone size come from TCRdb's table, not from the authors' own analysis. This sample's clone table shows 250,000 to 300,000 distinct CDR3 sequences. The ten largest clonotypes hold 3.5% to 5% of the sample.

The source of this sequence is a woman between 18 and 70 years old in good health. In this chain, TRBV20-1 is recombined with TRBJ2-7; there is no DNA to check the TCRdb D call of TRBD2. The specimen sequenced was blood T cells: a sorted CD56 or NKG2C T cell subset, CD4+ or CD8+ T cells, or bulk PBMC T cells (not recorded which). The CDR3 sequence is CSASGSTYEQYF.